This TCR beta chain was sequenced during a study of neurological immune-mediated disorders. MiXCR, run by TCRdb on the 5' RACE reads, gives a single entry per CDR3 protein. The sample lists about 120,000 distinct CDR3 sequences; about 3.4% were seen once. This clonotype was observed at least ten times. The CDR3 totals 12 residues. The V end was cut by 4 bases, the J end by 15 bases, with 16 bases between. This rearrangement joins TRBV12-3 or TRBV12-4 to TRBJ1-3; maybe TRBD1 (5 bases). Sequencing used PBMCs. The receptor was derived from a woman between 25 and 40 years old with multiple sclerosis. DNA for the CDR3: TGTGCCAGCAGTTCCTCAACCGGGGGACCATATTTT. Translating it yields CASSSSTGGPYF.